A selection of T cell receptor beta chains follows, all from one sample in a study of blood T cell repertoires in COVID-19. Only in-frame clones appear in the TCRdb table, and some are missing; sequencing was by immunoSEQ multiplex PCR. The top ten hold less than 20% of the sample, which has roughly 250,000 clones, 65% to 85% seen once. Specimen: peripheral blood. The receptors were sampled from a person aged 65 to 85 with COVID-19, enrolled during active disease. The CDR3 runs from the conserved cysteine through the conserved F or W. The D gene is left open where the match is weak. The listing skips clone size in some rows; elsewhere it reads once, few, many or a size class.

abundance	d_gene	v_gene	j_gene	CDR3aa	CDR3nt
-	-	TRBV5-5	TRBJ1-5	CASSLVTEQPQHF	TGTGCCAGCAGCTTGGTCACAGAACAGCCCCAGCATTTT
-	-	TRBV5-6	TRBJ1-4	CASSLREAGDIEKLFF	TGTGCCAGCAGCTTGCGCGAGGCAGGGGATATTGAAAAACTGTTTTTT
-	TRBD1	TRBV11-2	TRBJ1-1	CASSVVRDSEAFF	TGTGCCAGCAGCGTGGTCCGGGACAGTGAAGCTTTCTTT
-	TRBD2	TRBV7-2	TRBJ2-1	CASSLALAGGLEQFF	TGTGCCAGCAGCTTAGCTCTAGCGGGGGGGCTTGAGCAGTTCTTC
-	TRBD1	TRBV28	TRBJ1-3	CASTEAGQVSGNTIYF	TGTGCCAGCACTGAAGCGGGACAGGTCTCTGGAAACACCATATATTTT
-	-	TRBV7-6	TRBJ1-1	CASSLMAQEAFF	TGTGCCAGCAGCTTGATGGCCCAAGAAGCTTTCTTT
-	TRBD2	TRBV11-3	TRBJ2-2	CASSLKAGVVGELFF	TGTGCCAGCAGCTTAAAGGCGGGAGTGGTCGGGGAGCTGTTTTTT
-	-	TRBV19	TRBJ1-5	CASSGEGLSQPQHF	TGTGCCAGTAGTGGAGAGGGTTTGAGTCAGCCCCAGCATTTT
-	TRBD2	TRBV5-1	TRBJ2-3	CASSLAGRGTDTQYF	TGCGCCAGCAGCTTAGCGGGACGGGGCACAGATACGCAGTATTTT
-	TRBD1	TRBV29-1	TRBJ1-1	CSAGTGKNTEAFF	TGCAGCGCTGGGACAGGGAAGAACACTGAAGCTTTCTTT
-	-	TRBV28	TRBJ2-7	CASSRGTVPYEQYF	TGTGCCAGCAGTCGGGGAACAGTGCCCTACGAGCAGTACTTC
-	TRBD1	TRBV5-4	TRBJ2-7	CASSTGTGKFEQYF	TGTGCCAGCAGCACCGGGACAGGGAAGTTCGAGCAGTACTTC
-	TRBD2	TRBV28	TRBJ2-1	CASSFPQRGPLSYNEQFF	TGTGCCAGCAGTTTTCCCCAGCGGGGGCCGTTGTCCTACAATGAGCAGTTCTTC
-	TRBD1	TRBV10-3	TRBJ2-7	CAIRIRPGQGVGEQYF	TGTGCCATCAGAATTCGACCGGGACAGGGGGTTGGCGAGCAGTACTTC
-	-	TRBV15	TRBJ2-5	CATSTPSQETQYF	TGTGCCACCAGCACCCCATCACAAGAGACCCAGTACTTC
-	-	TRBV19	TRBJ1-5	CASGTPVSNQPQHF	TGTGCCAGCGGGACACCGGTCAGCAATCAGCCCCAGCATTTT
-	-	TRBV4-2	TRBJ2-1	CASSQDRGGDEQFF	TGTGCCAGCAGCCAAGACAGGGGAGGGGATGAGCAGTTCTTC
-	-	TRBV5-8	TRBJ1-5	CASSLGRAGQPQHF	TGTGCCAGCAGCTTGGGGAGGGCGGGACAGCCCCAGCATTTT
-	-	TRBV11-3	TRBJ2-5	CASSLGGLRETQYF	TGTGCCAGCAGCTTAGGAGGGCTGCGGGAGACCCAGTACTTC
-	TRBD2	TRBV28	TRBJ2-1	CASRPTSGGSYNEQFF	TGTGCCAGCAGACCGACTAGCGGGGGCTCCTACAATGAGCAGTTCTTC
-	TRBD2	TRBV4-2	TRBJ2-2	CASSQVAGGSRTGELFF	TGTGCCAGCAGCCAGGTAGCGGGAGGGTCTCGGACCGGGGAGCTGTTTTTT
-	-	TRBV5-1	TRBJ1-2	CASSLEEGGNYGYTF	TGCGCCAGCAGCTTGGAAGAAGGGGGTAACTATGGCTACACCTTC
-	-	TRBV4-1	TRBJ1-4	CASSQTDRYNEKLFF	TGCGCCAGCAGCCAGACGGACAGATATAATGAAAAACTGTTTTTT
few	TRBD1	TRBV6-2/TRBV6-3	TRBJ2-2	CASSPQRQGAYTGELFF	TGTGCCAGCAGTCCACAAAGACAGGGGGCTTACACCGGGGAGCTGTTTTTT
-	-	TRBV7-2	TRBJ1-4	CASSSLGGVEKLFF	TGTGCCAGCAGTTCCTTAGGGGGAGTTGAAAAACTGTTTTTT
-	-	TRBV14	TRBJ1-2	CASSQAARRGGYTF	TGTGCCAGCAGCCAAGCGGCGCGGAGAGGGGGCTACACCTTC
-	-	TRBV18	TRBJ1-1	CASSPPPTVNTEAFF	TGTGCCAGCTCACCACCACCGACAGTAAACACTGAAGCTTTCTTT
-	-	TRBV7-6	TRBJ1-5	CASSLGEAGPNNQPQHF	TGTGCCAGCAGCTTAGGGGAGGCAGGGCCGAACAATCAGCCCCAGCATTTT
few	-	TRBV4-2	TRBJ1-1	CASSQDWSGNTEAFF	TGTGCCAGCAGCCAAGATTGGTCCGGGAACACTGAAGCTTTCTTT
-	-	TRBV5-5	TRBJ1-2	CASSQSLQGLDGYTF	TGTGCCAGCAGCCAGTCGTTACAGGGCCTCGATGGCTACACCTTC
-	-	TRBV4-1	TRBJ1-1	CASSQDQTAEAFF	TGCGCCAGCAGCCAAGATCAAACGGCTGAAGCTTTCTTT
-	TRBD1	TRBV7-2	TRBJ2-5	CASSLGAGTGGSKGWTQYF	TGTGCCAGCAGCTTAGGGGCCGGGACAGGGGGCTCCAAAGGGTGGACCCAGTACTTC
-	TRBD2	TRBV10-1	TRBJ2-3	CAGKRAAGEETQYF	TGCGCCGGCAAGAGGGCTGCGGGAGAGGAGACGCAGTATTTT
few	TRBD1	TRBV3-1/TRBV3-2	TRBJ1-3	CASSPYWTGSGNTIYF	TGTGCCAGCAGCCCTTATTGGACAGGCTCTGGAAACACCATATATTTT
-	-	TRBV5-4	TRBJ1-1	CASSLFENVNTEAFF	TGTGCCAGCAGCTTGTTCGAGAACGTGAACACTGAAGCTTTCTTT
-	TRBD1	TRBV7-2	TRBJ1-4	CASSYPLTGTGPEKLFF	TGTGCCAGCAGCTACCCTCTAACCGGGACAGGGCCAGAAAAACTGTTTTTT
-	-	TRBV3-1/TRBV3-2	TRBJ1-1	CASSQTRNLAEAFF	TGTGCCAGCAGCCAAACCCGGAACCTAGCTGAAGCTTTCTTT
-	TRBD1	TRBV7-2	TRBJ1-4	CASSTLPGQAAEKLFF	TGTGCCAGCAGCACCCTCCCGGGACAGGCCGCTGAAAAACTGTTTTTT
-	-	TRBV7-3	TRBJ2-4	CASSPRGGGRGLDKNIQYF	TGTGCCAGCAGCCCGAGGGGAGGGGGGCGAGGGCTCGACAAAAACATTCAGTACTTC
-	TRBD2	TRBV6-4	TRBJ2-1	CAKRPKSGQTSGTYNEQFF	TGTGCCAAGCGTCCCAAATCCGGACAGACTAGCGGGACGTACAATGAGCAGTTCTTC
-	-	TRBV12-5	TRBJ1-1	CASALGVAGTEAFF	TGTGCTAGTGCCCTTGGCGTGGCCGGGACTGAAGCTTTCTTT
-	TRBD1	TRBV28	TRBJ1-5	CASSLSNGQGDQPQHF	TGTGCCAGCAGTTTATCGAACGGACAGGGTGACCAGCCCCAGCATTTT
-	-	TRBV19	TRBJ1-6	CASSMRGGSSSYNSPLHF	TGTGCCAGTAGTATGAGGGGGGGGTCGAGCTCCTATAATTCACCCCTCCACTTT
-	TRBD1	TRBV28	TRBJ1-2	CASSFGTANYGYTF	TGTGCCAGCAGTTTTGGGACAGCTAACTATGGCTACACCTTC
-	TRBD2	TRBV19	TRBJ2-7	CASSIRLAYEQYF	TGTGCCAGTAGTATACGACTAGCGTACGAGCAGTACTTC
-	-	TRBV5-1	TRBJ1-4	CASPSRRKLFF	TGCGCCAGCCCGAGTCGGAGGAAACTGTTTTTT
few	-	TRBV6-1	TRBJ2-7	CASSELGLRYEQYF	TGTGCCAGCAGTGAATTGGGACTGCGCTACGAGCAGTACTTC
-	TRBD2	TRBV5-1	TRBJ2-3	CASSLVGGGTGDTQYF	TGCGCCAGCAGCTTGGTTGGCGGGGGGACCGGAGATACGCAGTATTTT
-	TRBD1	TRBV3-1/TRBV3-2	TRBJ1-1	CASSLQPTGGSNTEAFF	TGTGCCAGCAGCCTTCAACCCACAGGGGGCTCGAACACTGAAGCTTTCTTT
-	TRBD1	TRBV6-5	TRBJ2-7	CASSRDRVYEQYF	TGTGCCAGCAGTAGGGACAGGGTATACGAGCAGTACTTC
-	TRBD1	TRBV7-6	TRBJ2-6	CASSPGQGYSGANVLTF	TGTGCCAGCAGCCCGGGACAGGGGTATTCTGGGGCCAACGTCCTGACTTTC
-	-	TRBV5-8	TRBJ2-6	CASSRTQGTYGANVLTF	TGTGCCAGCAGCCGCACCCAGGGGACCTATGGGGCCAACGTCCTGACTTTC